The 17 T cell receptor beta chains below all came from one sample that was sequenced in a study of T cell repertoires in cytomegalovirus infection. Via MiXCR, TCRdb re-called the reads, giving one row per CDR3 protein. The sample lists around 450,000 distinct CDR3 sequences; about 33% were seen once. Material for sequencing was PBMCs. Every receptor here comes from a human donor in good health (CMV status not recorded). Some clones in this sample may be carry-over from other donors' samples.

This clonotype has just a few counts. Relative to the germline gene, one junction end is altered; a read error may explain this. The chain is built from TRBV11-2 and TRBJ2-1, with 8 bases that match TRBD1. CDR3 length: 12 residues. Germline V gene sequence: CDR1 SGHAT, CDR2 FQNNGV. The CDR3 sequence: CASSSTGAPRIF. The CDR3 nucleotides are TGTGCCAGCAGTTCGACAGGGGCCCCTAGGATCTTC. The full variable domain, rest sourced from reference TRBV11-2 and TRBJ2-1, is EAGVAQSPRYKIIEKRQSVAFWCNPISGHATLYWYQQILGQGPKLLIQFQNNGVVDDSQLPKDRFSAERLKGVDSTLKIQPAKLEDSAVYLCASSSTGAPRIFGPGTRLTVL.

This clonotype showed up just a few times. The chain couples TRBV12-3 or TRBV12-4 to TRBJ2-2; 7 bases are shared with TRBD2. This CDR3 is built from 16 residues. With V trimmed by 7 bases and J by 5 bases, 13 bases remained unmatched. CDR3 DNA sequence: TGTGCCAGCACCGAGAGCGGGGCCGGAGGGACCGGGGAGCTGTTTTTT. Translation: CASTESGAGGTGELFF.

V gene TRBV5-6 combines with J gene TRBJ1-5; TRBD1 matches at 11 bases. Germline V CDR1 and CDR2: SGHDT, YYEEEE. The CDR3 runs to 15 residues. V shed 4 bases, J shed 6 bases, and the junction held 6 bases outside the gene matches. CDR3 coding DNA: TGTGCCAGCAGCACCTGGACAGGGGGCGTTCAGCCCCAGCATTTT. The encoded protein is CASSTWTGGVQPQHF.

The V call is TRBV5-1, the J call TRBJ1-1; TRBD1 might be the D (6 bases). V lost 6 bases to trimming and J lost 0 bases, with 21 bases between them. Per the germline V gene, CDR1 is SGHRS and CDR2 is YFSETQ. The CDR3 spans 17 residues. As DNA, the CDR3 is TGCGCCAGCACCAAACTAACGGTACAGGGAGTGAACACTGAAGCTTTCTTT. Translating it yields CASTKLTVQGVNTEAFF.

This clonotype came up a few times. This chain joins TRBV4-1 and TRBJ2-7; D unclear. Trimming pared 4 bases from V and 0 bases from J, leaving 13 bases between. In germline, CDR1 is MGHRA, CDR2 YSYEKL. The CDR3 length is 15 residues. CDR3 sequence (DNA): TGCGCCAGCAGCCCCCTCCATGGTAGCTCCTACGAGCAGTACTTC. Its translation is CASSPLHGSSYEQYF.

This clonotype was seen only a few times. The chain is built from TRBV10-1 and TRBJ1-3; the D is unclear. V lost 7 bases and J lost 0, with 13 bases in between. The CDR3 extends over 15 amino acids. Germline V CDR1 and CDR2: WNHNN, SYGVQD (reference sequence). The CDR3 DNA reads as TGCGCCAGCAACCCTTCCTTTTCCTCTGGAAACACCATATATTTT. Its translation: CASNPSFSSGNTIYF.

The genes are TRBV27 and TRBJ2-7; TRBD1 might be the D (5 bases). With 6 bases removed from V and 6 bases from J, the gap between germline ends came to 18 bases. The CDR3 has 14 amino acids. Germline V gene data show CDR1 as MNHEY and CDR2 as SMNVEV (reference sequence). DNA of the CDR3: TGTGCCAGCAGGCCCCGACAGTCCTCGGGCGAGCAGTACTTC. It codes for CASRPRQSSGEQYF.

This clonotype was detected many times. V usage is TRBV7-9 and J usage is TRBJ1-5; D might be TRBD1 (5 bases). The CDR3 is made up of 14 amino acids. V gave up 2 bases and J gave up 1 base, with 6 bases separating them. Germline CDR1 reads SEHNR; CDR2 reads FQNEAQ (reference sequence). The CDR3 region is CASSLKGSNQPQHF. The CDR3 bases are TGTGCCAGCAGCTTAAAGGGGAGCAATCAGCCCCAGCATTTT.

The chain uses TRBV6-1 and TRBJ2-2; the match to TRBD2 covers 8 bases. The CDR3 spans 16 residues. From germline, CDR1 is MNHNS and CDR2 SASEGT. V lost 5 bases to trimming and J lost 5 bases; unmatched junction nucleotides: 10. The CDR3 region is CASSIAGSTRTGELFF. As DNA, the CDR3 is TGTGCCAGCAGTATAGCGGGGTCCACGCGGACCGGGGAGCTGTTTTTT.

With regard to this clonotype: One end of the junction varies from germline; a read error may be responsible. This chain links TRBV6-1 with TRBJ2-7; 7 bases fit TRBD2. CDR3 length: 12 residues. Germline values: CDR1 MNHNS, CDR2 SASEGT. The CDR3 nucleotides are TGTGCCAGCAGGGGGGGGACCTACGCGCAGTACTTC. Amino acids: CASRGGTYAQYF.

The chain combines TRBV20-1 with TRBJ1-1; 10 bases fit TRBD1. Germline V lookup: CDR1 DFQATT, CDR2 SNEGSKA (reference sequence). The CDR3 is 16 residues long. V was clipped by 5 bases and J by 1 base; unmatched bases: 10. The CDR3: CSAAEGQGNWNTEAFF. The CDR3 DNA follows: TGCAGTGCTGCCGAGGGACAGGGGAACTGGAACACTGAAGCTTTCTTT.

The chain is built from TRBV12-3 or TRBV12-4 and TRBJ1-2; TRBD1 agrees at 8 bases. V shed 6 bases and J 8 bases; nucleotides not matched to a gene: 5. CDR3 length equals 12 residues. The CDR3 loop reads CASSSDRVGYTF. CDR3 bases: TGTGCCAGCAGCTCGGACAGGGTCGGCTACACCTTC.

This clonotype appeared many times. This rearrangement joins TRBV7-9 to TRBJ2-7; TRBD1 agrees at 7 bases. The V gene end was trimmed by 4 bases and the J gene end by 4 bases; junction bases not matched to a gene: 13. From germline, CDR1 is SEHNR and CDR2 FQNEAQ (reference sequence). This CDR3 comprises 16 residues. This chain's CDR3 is CASSSDRPTPKYEQYF. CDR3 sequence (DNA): TGTGCCAGCAGCTCGGACAGGCCCACACCAAAATACGAGCAGTACTTC.

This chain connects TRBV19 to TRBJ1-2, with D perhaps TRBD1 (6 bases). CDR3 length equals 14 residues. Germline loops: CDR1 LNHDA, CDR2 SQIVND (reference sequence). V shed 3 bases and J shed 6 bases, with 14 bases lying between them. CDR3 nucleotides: TGTGCCAGTAGTATGCGTAACAGGGTCCATGGCTACACCTTC. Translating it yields CASSMRNRVHGYTF.

DNA of the CDR3: TGTGCCAGCAGCTTGGATTCGGTCGGGGGAGTGGGAAACACCATATATTTT. It translates to CASSLDSVGGVGNTIYF. The chain recombines TRBV5-5 with TRBJ1-3; D might be TRBD1 (5 bases). Between the trimmed V and J ends, which lost 0 bases and 4 bases, there was a span of 17 bases. Germline V gene data show CDR1 as SGHKS and CDR2 as YYEKEE (reference sequence). The CDR3 is 17 residues long.

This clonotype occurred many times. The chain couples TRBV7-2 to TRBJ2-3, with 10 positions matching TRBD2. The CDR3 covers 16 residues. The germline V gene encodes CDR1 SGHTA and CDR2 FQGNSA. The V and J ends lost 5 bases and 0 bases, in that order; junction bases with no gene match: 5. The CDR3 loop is CASSPSGGLSTDTQYF. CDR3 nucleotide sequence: TGTGCCAGCAGCCCTAGCGGGGGCCTTAGCACAGATACGCAGTATTTT.

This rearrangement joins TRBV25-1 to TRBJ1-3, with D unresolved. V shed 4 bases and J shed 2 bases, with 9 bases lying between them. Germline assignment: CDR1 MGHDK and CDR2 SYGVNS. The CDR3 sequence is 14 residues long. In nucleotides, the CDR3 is TGTGCCAGCAGTGGGTCAGCTGCTGGAAACACCATATATTTT. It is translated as CASSGSAAGNTIYF.